This T cell receptor beta chain derives from a study of OX40 agonist ivuxolimab in advanced cancers. Study summary: A history of anti-PD-1, anti-PD-L1 or anti-CTLA-4 therapy was acceptable, and approximately 40% had some.

Details on this clone: Its cognate antigen is unknown.

The data were produced by immunoSEQ multiplex PCR, yet TCRdb's version contains in-frame clones alone and is incomplete. The sample contains about 76,000 clones, 65% to 90% of which appear only once. Study results and caveats: In the 0.1-3.0 mg/kg groups, partial responders showed among the lowest expansion. The study found that CD8+ T cells averaged more expanded clones than CD4+.

The germline V gene has CDR1 ENHRY and CDR2 SYGVKD. Losses at the gene ends were 7 bases for V and 5 bases for J; bases not matched to a gene: 8. The CDR3 is 13 amino acids. This receptor was identified in an adult with an advanced solid tumor such as melanoma, head and neck, liver or kidney cancer. The rearrangement uses TRBV10-3 and TRBJ2-7; 7 nucleotides match TRBD1. Source: CD4+ or CD8+ T cells sorted from blood, taken in a trial of the OX40 agonist ivuxolimab. The CDR3 sequence: CAINPTGNHEQYF. DNA for the CDR3: TGTGCCATCAACCCGACAGGGAACCACGAGCAGTACTTC.